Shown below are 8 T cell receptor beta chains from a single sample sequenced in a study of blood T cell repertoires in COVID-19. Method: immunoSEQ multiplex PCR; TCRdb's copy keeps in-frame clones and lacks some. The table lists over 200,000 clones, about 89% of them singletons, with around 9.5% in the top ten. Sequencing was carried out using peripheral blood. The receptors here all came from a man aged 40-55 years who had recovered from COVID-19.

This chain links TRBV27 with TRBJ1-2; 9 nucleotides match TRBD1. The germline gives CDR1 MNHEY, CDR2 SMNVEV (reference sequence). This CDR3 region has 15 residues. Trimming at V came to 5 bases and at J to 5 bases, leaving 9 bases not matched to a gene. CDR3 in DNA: TGTGCCAGCAGTCCCTGGACAGGGGAGGGGTATGGCTACACCTTC. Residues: CASSPWTGEGYGYTF.

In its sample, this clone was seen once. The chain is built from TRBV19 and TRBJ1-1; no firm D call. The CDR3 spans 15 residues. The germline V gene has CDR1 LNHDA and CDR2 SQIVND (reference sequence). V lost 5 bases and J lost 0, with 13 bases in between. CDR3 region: CASSLGQVLNTEAFF. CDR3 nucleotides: TGTGCCAGTAGTTTAGGTCAGGTACTGAACACTGAAGCTTTCTTT.

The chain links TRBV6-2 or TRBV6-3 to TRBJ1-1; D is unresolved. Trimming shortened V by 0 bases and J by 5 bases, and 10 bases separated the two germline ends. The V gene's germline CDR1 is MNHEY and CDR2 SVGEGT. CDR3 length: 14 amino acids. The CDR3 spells CASSYSELRTEAFF. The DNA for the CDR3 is TGTGCCAGCAGTTACTCCGAACTGCGGACTGAAGCTTTCTTT.

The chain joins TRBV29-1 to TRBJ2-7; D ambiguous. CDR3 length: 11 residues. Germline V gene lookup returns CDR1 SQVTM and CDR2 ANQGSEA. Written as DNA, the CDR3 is TGCAGTGCCCGGGTCGCGTACGAGCAGTACTTC. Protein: CSARVAYEQYF.

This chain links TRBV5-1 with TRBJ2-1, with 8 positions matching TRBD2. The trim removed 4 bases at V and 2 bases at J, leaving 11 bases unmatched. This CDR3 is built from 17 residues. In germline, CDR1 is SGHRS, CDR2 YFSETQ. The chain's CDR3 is CASSPQSAGGPYNEQFF. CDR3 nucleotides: TGCGCCAGCAGCCCACAAAGCGCGGGAGGACCCTACAATGAGCAGTTCTTC.

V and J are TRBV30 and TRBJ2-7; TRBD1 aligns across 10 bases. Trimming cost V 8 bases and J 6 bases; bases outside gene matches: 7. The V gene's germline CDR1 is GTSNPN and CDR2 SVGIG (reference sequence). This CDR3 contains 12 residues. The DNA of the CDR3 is TGTGCCCGCGGGACAGGGGTAACCGAGCAGTACTTC. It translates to CARGTGVTEQYF.

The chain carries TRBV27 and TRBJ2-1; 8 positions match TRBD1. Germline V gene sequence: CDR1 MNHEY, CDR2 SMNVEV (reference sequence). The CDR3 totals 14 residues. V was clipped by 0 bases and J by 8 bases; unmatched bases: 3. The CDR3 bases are TGTGCCAGCAGTTTATCCTCAGGGGGCTATGAGCAGTTCTTC. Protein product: CASSLSSGGYEQFF.

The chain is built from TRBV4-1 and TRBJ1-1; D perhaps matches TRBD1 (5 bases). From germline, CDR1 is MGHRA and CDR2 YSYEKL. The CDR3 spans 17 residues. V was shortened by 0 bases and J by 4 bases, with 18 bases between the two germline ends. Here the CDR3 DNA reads TGCGCCAGCAGCCAAGATGGGGTTCGGGGGTTTGGCACTGAAGCTTTCTTT. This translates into CASSQDGVRGFGTEAFF.